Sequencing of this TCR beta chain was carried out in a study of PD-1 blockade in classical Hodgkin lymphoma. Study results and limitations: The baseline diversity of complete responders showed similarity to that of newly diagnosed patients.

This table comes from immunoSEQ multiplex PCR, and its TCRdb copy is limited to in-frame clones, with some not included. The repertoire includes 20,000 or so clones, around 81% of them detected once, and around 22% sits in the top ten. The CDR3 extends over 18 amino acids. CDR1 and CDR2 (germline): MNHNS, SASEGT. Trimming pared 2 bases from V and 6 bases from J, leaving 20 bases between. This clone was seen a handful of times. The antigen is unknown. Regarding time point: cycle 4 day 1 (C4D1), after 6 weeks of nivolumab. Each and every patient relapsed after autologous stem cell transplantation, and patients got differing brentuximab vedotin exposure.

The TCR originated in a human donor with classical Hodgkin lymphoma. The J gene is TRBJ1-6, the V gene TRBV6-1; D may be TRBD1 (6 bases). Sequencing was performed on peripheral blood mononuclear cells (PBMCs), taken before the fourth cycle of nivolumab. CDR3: CASSELSTGFLGNSPLHF. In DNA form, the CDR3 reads TGTGCCAGCAGTGAACTTAGCACAGGGTTTTTGGGTAATTCACCCCTCCACTTT.